Listed below are T cell receptor beta chains from one sample, sequenced in a study. TCRdb re-called the 5' RACE reads through MiXCR, storing one row per CDR3 protein. The sample consists of thousands of distinct CDR3 sequences, over 50% of them appearing once. Sequencing was performed on Tregs sorted from a lymph node. These TCRs come from a female donor with breast cancer. CDR3s include the opening cysteine and the closing phenylalanine or tryptophan. Size values are once, few and many counts, or a class for expanded clones, and some rows have none.

j_gene | len | v_gene | abundance | CDR3aa
TRBJ2-1 | 12 | TRBV4-2 | - | CASSQDVRGQFF
TRBJ2-6 | 17 | TRBV4-2 | - | CASNSDRAGTGANVLTF
TRBJ2-1 | 12 | TRBV20-1 | few | CSASRVYNEQFF
TRBJ2-2 | 16 | TRBV6-6 | - | CASSSPRGISSGELFF
TRBJ2-1 | 16 | TRBV2 | - | CASSRGGGKKYNEQFF
TRBJ1-2 | 15 | TRBV4-1 | - | CASSQPTGPNYGYTF
TRBJ2-7 | 15 | TRBV6-5 | - | CASSYRLAGAYEQYF
TRBJ2-7 | 14 | TRBV20-1 | medium-sized | CSARFFSRAYEQYF
TRBJ1-2 | 14 | TRBV6-2/TRBV6-3 | - | CASSSRDHWYGYTF
TRBJ2-5 | 16 | TRBV5-1 | - | CASSPEVANRGETQHF
TRBJ1-5 | 14 | TRBV4-3 | - | CASSQALSNQPQHF
TRBJ2-3 | 18 | TRBV25-1 | - | CASSEGSGRAGGTDTQYF
TRBJ2-1 | 16 | TRBV19 | - | CASSMRTSGRANEQFF
TRBJ2-7 | 14 | TRBV20-1 | - | CSARADRGYYEQYF
TRBJ2-5 | 14 | TRBV6-6 | few | CASSYSTGIGTQYF
TRBJ1-2 | 13 | TRBV12-3/TRBV12-4 | - | CASSRRGILVYTF
TRBJ1-1 | 10 | TRBV7-9 | - | CASSLPEAFF
TRBJ1-3 | 13 | TRBV20-1 | few | CSARDTSGNTIYF
TRBJ1-1 | 15 | TRBV7-3 | - | CASSRDSQAFTEAFF
TRBJ2-5 | 14 | TRBV20-1 | - | CSAHVGSDQETQYF
TRBJ1-1 | 14 | TRBV12-3/TRBV12-4 | - | CASRQGQGYTEAFF
TRBJ2-7 | 15 | TRBV5-1 | - | CASSSLGQGGYEQYF
TRBJ2-2 | 13 | TRBV6-2/TRBV6-3 | - | CASRYSDTGELFF
TRBJ2-6 | 18 | TRBV6-5 | few | CASSQILPDTVGANVLTF
TRBJ2-2 | 13 | TRBV5-1 | - | CASSFGDTGELFF
TRBJ2-2 | 14 | TRBV5-1 | few | CASSSADNTGELFF
TRBJ1-2 | 14 | TRBV7-2 | medium-sized | CASSLSAENYGYTF